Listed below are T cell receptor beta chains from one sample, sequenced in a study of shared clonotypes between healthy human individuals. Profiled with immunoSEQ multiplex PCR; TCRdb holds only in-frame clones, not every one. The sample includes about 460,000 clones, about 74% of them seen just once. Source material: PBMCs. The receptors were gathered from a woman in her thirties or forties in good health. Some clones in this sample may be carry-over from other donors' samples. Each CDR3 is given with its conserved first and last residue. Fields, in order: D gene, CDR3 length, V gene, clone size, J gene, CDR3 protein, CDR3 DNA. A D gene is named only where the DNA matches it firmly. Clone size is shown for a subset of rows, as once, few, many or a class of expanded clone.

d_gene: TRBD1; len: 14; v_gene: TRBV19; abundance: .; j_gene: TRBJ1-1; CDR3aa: CASSSRDRASEAFF; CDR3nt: TGTGCCAGTAGTAGCCGGGACAGGGCTTCTGAAGCTTTCTTT
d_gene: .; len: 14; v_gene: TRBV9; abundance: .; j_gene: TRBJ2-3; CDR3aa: CASSVGSIADTQYF; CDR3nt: TGTGCCAGCAGCGTAGGCAGCATAGCAGATACGCAGTATTTT
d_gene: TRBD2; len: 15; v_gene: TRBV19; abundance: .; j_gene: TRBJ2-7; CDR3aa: CASSISLGTSYEQYF; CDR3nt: TGTGCCAGTAGTATCTCTTTAGGGACTAGCTACGAGCAGTACTTC
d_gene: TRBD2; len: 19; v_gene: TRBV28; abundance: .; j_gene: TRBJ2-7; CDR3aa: CASNSRVSPPSGSSYEQYF; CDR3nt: TGTGCCAGCAATTCCCGAGTAAGCCCGCCTAGCGGGAGCTCCTACGAGCAGTACTTC
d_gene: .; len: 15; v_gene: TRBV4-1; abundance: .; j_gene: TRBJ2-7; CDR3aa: CASSQDRDKAYEQYF; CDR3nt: TGCGCCAGCAGCCAAGATCGGGACAAAGCCTACGAGCAGTACTTC
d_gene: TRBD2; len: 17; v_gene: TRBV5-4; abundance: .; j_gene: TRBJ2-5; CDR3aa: CASSKGTSGIGEETQYF; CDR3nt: TGTGCCAGCAGCAAAGGGACTAGCGGGATCGGTGAAGAGACCCAGTACTTC
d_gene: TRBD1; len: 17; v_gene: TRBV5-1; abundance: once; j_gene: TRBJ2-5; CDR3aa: CASSSKRDRVGVETQYF; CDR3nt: TGCGCCAGCAGCTCCAAACGGGACAGGGTAGGAGTGGAGACCCAGTACTTC
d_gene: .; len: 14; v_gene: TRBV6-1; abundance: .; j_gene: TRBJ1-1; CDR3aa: CASSDSGESTEAFF; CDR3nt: TGTGCCAGCAGTGACTCGGGGGAGTCGACTGAAGCTTTCTTT
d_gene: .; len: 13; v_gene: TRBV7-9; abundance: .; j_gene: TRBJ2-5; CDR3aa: CASSPYSGETQYF; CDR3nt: TGTGCCAGCAGCCCCTATTCTGGGGAGACCCAGTACTTC
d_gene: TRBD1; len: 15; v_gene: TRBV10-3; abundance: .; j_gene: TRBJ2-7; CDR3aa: CAISDIRTGSYEQYF; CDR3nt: TGTGCCATCAGTGACATCCGGACAGGGTCCTACGAGCAGTACTTC
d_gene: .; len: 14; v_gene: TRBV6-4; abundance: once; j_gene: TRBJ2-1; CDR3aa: CASSDGDSSNEQFF; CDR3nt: TGTGCCAGCAGTGACGGGGACTCATCCAATGAGCAGTTCTTC
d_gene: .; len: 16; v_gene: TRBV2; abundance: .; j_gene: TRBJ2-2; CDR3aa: CASSGIGAGLTGELFF; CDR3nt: TGTGCCAGCTCCGGGATAGGGGCCGGTCTCACCGGGGAGCTGTTTTTT
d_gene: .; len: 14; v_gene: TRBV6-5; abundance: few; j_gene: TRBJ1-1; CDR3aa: CASSYQVGYPEAFF; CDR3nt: TGTGCCAGCAGTTACCAGGTCGGGTACCCTGAAGCTTTCTTT
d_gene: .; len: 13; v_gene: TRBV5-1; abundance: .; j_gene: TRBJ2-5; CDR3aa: CASSLARGETQYF; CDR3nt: TGCGCCAGCAGCTTGGCGCGGGGAGAGACCCAGTACTTC
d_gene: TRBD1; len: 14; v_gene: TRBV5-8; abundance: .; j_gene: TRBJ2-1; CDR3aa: CASSRQGAVDEQFF; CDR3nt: TGTGCCAGCAGCCGACAGGGGGCGGTGGATGAGCAGTTCTTC
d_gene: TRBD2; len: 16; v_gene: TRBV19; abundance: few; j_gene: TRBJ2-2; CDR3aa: CASSLRDYSNTGELFF; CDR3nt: TGTGCCAGTAGTCTTCGGGACTACTCGAATACCGGGGAGCTGTTTTTT
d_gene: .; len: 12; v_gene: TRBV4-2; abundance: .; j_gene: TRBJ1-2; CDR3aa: CASSQLLLGYTF; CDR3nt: TGTGCCAGCAGCCAGCTTCTACTCGGCTACACCTTC
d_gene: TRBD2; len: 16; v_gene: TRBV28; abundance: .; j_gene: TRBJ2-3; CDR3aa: CASSPTLAGERDTQYF; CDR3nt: TGTGCCAGCAGCCCAACCCTAGCGGGAGAACGAGATACGCAGTATTTT
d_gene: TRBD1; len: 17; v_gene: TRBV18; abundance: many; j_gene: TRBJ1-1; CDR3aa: CASSPAPPQGGNTEAFF; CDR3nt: TGTGCCAGCTCACCAGCCCCTCCACAGGGGGGGAACACTGAAGCTTTCTTT
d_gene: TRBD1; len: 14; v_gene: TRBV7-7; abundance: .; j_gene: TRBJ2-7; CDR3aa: CASSTGQGASEQYF; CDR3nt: TGTGCCAGCAGCACGGGACAGGGGGCTTCCGAGCAGTACTTC
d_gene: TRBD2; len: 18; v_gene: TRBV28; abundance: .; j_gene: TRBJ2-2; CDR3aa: CASSTRWGRGGNTGELFF; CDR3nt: TGTGCCAGCAGTACCCGGTGGGGACGGGGGGGGAACACCGGGGAGCTGTTTTTT
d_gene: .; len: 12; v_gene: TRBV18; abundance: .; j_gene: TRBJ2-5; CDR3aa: CASSVTQETQYF; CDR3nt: TGTGCCAGCTCAGTGACCCAAGAGACCCAGTACTTC
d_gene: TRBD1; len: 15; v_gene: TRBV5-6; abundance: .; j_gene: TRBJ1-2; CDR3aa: CASSAGTGANYGYTF; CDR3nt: TGTGCCAGCAGTGCCGGGACAGGGGCTAACTATGGCTACACCTTC
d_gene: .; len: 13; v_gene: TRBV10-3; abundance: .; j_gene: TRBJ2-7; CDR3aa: CAISEDTLYEQYF; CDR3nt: TGTGCCATCAGTGAAGACACCCTATACGAGCAGTACTTC
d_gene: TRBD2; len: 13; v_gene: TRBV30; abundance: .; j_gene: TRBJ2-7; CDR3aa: CAWSETSNHEQYF; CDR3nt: TGTGCCTGGAGTGAGACTAGCAACCACGAGCAGTACTTC
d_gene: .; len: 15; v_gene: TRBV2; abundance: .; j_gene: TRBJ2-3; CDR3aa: CASSADRASTDTQYF; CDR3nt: TGTGCCAGCAGCGCCGATAGGGCTAGCACAGATACGCAGTATTTT
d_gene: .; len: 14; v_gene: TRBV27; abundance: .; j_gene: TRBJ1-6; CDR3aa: CASSLLGYNSPLHF; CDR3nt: TGTGCCAGCAGTTTACTGGGTTATAATTCACCCCTCCACTTT
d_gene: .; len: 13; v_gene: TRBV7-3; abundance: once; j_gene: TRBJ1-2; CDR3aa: CASSPDRNYGYTF; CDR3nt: TGTGCCAGCAGCCCCGACAGAAACTATGGCTACACCTTC
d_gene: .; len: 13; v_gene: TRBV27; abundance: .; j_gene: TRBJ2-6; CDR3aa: CASSLYGANVLTF; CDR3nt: TGTGCCAGCAGTTTGTATGGGGCCAACGTCCTGACTTTC
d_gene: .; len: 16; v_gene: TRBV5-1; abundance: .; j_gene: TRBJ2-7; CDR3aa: CASSLGMAGKYDEQYF; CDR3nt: TGCGCCAGCAGCTTGGGTATGGCCGGGAAGTATGACGAGCAGTACTTC
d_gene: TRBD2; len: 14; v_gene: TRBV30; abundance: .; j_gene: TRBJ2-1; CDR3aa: CAWSWSSGSNEQFF; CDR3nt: TGTGCCTGGAGTTGGTCTAGCGGGAGTAATGAGCAGTTCTTC
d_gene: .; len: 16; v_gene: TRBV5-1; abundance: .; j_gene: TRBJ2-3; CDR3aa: CASSWDSGGGTDTQYF; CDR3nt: TGCGCCAGCAGCTGGGACTCCGGCGGGGGCACAGATACGCAGTATTTT
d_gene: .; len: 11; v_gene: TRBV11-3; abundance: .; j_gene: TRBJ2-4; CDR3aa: CASSLLNIQYF; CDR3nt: TGTGCCAGCAGCCTCCTGAACATTCAGTACTTC
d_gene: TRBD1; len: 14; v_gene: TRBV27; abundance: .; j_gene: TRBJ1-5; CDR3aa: CASSLWQGDQPQHF; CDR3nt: TGTGCCAGCAGTTTATGGCAGGGGGATCAGCCCCAGCATTTT
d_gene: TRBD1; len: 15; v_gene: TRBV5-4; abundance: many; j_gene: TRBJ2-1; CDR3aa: CASSTTTGPRGEQFF; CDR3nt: TGTGCCAGCAGCACGACGACAGGGCCGCGTGGTGAGCAGTTCTTC
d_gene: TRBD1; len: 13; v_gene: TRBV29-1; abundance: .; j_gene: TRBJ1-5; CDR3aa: CSVSPTGGQPQHF; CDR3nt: TGCAGCGTGTCTCCCACAGGGGGTCAGCCCCAGCATTTT
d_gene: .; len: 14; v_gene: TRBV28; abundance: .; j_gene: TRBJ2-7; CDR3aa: CASSFLGSKYEQYF; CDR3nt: TGTGCCAGCAGTTTTTTGGGGAGTAAGTACGAGCAGTACTTC
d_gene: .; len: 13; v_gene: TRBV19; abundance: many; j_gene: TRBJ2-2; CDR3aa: CASSLANTGELFF; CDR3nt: TGTGCCAGTAGTTTAGCTAACACCGGGGAGCTGTTTTTT
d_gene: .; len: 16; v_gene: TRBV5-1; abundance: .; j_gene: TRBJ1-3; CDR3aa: CASSLGSAGAGNTIYF; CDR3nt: TGCGCCAGCAGCTTGGGTTCTGCAGGGGCTGGAAACACCATATATTTT
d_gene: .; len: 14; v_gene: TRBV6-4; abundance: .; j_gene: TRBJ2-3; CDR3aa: CASSAWGSTDTQYF; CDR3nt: TGTGCCAGCAGCGCCTGGGGGAGCACAGATACGCAGTATTTT
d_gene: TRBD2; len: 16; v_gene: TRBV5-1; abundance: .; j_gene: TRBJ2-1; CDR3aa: CASSWALAGGGNEQFF; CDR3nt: TGCGCCAGCAGCTGGGCTCTAGCGGGAGGGGGCAATGAGCAGTTCTTC
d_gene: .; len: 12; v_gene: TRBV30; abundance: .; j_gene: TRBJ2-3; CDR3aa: CAWSSGTDTQYF; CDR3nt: TGTGCCTGGTCATCGGGCACAGATACGCAGTATTTT
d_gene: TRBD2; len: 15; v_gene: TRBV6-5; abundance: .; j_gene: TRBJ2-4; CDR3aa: CASSYSTSGSLIQYF; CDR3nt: TGTGCCAGCAGTTACTCGACTAGCGGGAGTCTCATTCAGTACTTC
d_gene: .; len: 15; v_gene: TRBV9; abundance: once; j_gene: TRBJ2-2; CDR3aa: CASSVAGASTGELFF; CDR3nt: TGTGCCAGCAGCGTAGCGGGAGCGAGTACCGGGGAGCTGTTTTTT
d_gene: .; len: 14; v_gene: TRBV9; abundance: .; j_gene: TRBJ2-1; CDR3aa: CASSVAGRNNEQFF; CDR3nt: TGTGCCAGCAGCGTAGCCGGCCGGAACAATGAGCAGTTCTTC
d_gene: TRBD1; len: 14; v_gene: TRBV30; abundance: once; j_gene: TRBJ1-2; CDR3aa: CAWSAETGPHGYTF; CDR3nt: TGTGCCTGGAGTGCAGAGACAGGGCCCCACGGCTACACCTTC
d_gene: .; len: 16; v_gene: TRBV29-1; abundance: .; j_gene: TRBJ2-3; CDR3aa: CSVLLGTSRFTDTQYF; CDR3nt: TGCAGCGTTCTTTTAGGGACCAGTAGGTTCACAGATACGCAGTATTTT
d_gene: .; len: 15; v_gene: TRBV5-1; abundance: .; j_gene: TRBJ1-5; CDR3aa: CASSLSPDSNQPQHF; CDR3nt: TGCGCCAGCAGCTTGTCACCCGATAGCAATCAGCCCCAGCATTTT
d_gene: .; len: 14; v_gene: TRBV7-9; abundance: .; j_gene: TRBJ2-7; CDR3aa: CASSYETGVHEQYF; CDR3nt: TGTGCCAGCAGCTACGAGACCGGAGTTCACGAGCAGTACTTC
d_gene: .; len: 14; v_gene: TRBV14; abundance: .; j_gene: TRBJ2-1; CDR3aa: CASSQWASYNEQFF; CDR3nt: TGTGCCAGCAGCCAATGGGCCTCCTACAATGAGCAGTTCTTC
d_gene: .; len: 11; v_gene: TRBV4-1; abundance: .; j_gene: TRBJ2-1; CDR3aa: CASRTHNEQFF; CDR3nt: TGCGCCAGCAGGACACACAACGAGCAGTTCTTC
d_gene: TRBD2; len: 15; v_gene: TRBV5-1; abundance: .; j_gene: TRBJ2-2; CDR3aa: CASSLGLADTGELFF; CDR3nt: TGCGCCAGCAGCTTGGGACTAGCGGACACCGGGGAGCTGTTTTTT
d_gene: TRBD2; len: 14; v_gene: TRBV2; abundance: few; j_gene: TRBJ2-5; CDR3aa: CASTVFSGGETQYF; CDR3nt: TGTGCCAGCACCGTATTTAGCGGGGGTGAGACCCAGTACTTC
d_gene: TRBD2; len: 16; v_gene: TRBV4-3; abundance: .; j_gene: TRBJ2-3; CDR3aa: CASSQDRGVSTDTQYF; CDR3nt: TGCGCCAGCAGCCAAGATCGGGGGGTTAGCACAGATACGCAGTATTTT
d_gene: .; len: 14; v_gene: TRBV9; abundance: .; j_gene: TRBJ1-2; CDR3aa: CASSVASENYGYTF; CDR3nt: TGTGCCAGCAGCGTAGCGTCCGAGAACTATGGCTACACCTTC